The T cell receptor beta chain under discussion was sequenced for a study of blood T cells in healthy people across ages. J gave up 8 bases and V 0 bases, and 5 bases lay outside the gene matches. CDR1 is SGHRS, CDR2 YFSETQ, per germline. This CDR3 is built from 15 residues. Using a J-beta primer mix together with a sample-barcoded 5' primer, a second PCR was run for roughly 7 to 12 cycles. MiXCR, applied by TCRdb to the 5' RACE reads, yields one record per CDR3 protein. The sample consists of about 730,000 distinct CDR3 sequences, roughly two fifths of them appearing once. This clonotype was observed a handful of times.

Specimen: blood. This receptor was taken from a woman aged 55-70 years in good health. The chain joins TRBV5-1 to TRBJ1-6; TRBD1 matches 7 bases. In nucleotides, the CDR3 is TGCGCCAGCAGCTTGGAGGCAGGGGGTCATTCACCCCTCCACTTT. This encodes CASSLEAGGHSPLHF.